One and the same sample provided the 27 T cell receptor beta chains below, sequenced in a study of cytomegalovirus exposure and HLA in healthy donors. With 60 Vbeta and 13 Jbeta primers, the PCR was carried out. Libraries were prepared by immunoSEQ multiplex PCR; TCRdb keeps only in-frame clonotypes and omits some of them. The sample shows roughly 100,000 clones, about 70% of them seen only once. The sample taken for sequencing was PBMCs. The receptors shown here come from a man younger than 45 in good health and CMV-seronegative.

This clone was recorded a few times. The V gene is TRBV7-9, the J gene TRBJ1-1; D gene unclear. V was pared by 5 bases and J by 0 bases, with 7 bases between. CDR3 length equals 13 residues. Per the germline V gene, CDR1 is SEHNR and CDR2 is FQNEAQ (reference sequence). Written as DNA, the CDR3 is TGTGCCAGCAGCCCGGGTATGAACACTGAAGCTTTCTTT. As protein: CASSPGMNTEAFF.

This chain joins TRBV7-3 and TRBJ1-1, with TRBD1 matching 10 bases. CDR3 length equals 14 residues. Per the germline V gene, CDR1 is SGHTA and CDR2 is FQGTGA. With V trimmed by 3 bases and J by 4 bases, 2 bases remained unmatched. CDR3 protein: CASSLTGGPTEAFF. The CDR3, as DNA: TGTGCCAGCAGCTTGACAGGGGGCCCCACTGAAGCTTTCTTT.

This chain links TRBV2 with TRBJ1-4; TRBD1 matches at 8 bases. The CDR3 totals 13 residues. The trim removed 4 bases at V and 6 bases at J, leaving 1 base unmatched. Germline loops: CDR1 SNHLY, CDR2 FYNNEI. CDR3 nucleotide sequence: TGTGCCAGCAGTGGGACAGGGTATGAAAAACTGTTTTTT. Translation: CASSGTGYEKLFF.

The gene calls are TRBV7-2 and TRBJ1-2; D gene uncertain. Germline V lookup: CDR1 SGHTA, CDR2 FQGNSA. Between the trimmed V and J ends, which lost 0 bases and 7 bases, there was a span of 15 bases. There are 15 residues in the CDR3. In DNA, the CDR3 is TGTGCCAGCAGCTTAGCCACAGCCCTTGAAAGTGGCTACACCTTC. Translating gives CASSLATALESGYTF.

The chain uses TRBV7-9 and TRBJ2-3, with 13 positions matching TRBD2. CDR3 size: 17 residues. With V trimmed by 0 bases and J by 2 bases, 2 bases remained unmatched. CDR1 is SEHNR, CDR2 FQNEAQ, per germline (reference sequence). CDR3 sequence: CASSLAGLAGSTDTQYF. CDR3 DNA: TGTGCCAGCAGCTTAGCGGGACTAGCGGGATCCACAGATACGCAGTATTTT.

Only a few counts were recorded for this clone. This chain uses TRBV9 with TRBJ2-3; the match to TRBD2 covers 10 bases. From germline, CDR1 is SGDLS and CDR2 YYNGEE. The CDR3 has 16 amino acids. With V trimmed by 0 bases and J by 5 bases, 6 bases remained unmatched. The CDR3: CASSVGTSGIGDTQYF. The CDR3 nucleotides read TGTGCCAGCAGCGTAGGAACTAGCGGGATAGGAGATACGCAGTATTTT.

This clone appeared a few times. The gene calls are TRBV6-5 and TRBJ1-2; D uncertain. The CDR3 totals 15 residues. Germline values: CDR1 MNHEY, CDR2 SVGAGI. V was trimmed by 8 bases and J by 0 bases, leaving 16 bases between them. Here the CDR3 reads CASGTYSTTNYGYTF. The DNA for the CDR3 is TGTGCCAGCGGAACTTATAGCACTACTAACTATGGCTACACCTTC.

The CDR3 is CASSALYEQFF. The DNA for the CDR3 is TGTGCCAGCAGTGCCCTTTATGAGCAGTTCTTC. The V and J genes are TRBV2 and TRBJ2-1; D gene ambiguous. Trimming pared 4 bases from V and 8 bases from J, leaving 6 bases between. Germline V gene data show CDR1 as SNHLY and CDR2 as FYNNEI. This CDR3 comprises 11 residues.

This clone was counted a few times. The chain is built from TRBV2 and TRBJ1-2; D uncertain. The CDR3 totals 14 residues. The V gene lost 2 bases and the J gene lost 2 bases, with 9 bases spanning the gap. CDR1 SNHLY and CDR2 FYNNEI come from the germline V gene. The CDR3 sequence is CASSENAENYGYTF. As DNA, the CDR3 is TGTGCCAGCAGTGAAAACGCGGAGAACTATGGCTACACCTTC. Based on the CDR3 plus reference TRBV2 and TRBJ1-2, the full variable domain is EPEVTQTPSHQVTQMGQEVILRCVPISNHLYFYWYRQILGQKVEFLVSFYNNEISEKSEIFDDQFSVERPDGSNFTLKIRSTKLEDSAMYFCASSENAENYGYTFGSGTRLTVV.

The chain combines TRBV6-5 with TRBJ1-1, with D hard to call. The germline CDR1 and CDR2 sequences are MNHEY and SVGAGI. Trimming removed 8 bases at V and 0 bases at J, with 13 bases between. This CDR3 has 14 amino acids. CDR3 residues: CASHLSRMNTEAFF. The CDR3 DNA follows: TGTGCCAGCCACTTGTCCCGAATGAACACTGAAGCTTTCTTT.

In nucleotides, the CDR3 is TGTGCCAGCAGACAGGGGGCCTACAATGAGCAGTTCTTC. This translates into CASRQGAYNEQFF. The chain uses TRBV5-5 and TRBJ2-1; 8 positions match TRBD1. Trimming cost V 5 bases and J 2 bases; bases outside gene matches: 0. The CDR3 is 13 residues long. Germline assignment: CDR1 SGHKS and CDR2 YYEKEE (reference sequence).

This clone showed up just a few times. This rearrangement joins TRBV11-1 to TRBJ2-1; D possibly corresponds to TRBD1 (5 bases). Germline CDR1 reads SGHAT; CDR2 reads FQDESV (reference sequence). This CDR3 has 14 residues. V was cut by 3 bases and J by 0 bases, with 6 bases left in between. Here the CDR3 reads CASSFRDSYNEQFF. The CDR3 nucleotides read TGTGCCAGCAGCTTCAGGGACTCCTACAATGAGCAGTTCTTC.

The V gene is TRBV30, the J gene TRBJ1-4; D possibly corresponds to TRBD1 (5 bases). Germline lookup yields CDR1 GTSNPN and CDR2 SVGIG (reference sequence). The V end was cut by 3 bases, the J end by 6 bases, with 14 bases between. The length of the CDR3 is 14 residues. CDR3 DNA: TGTGCCTGGAGCCAGGGCCACAGCGATGAAAAACTGTTTTTT. Amino acid sequence: CAWSQGHSDEKLFF.

The chain joins TRBV28 to TRBJ1-2; no firm D call. V was clipped by 5 bases and J by 2 bases, with 6 bases between them. The CDR3 is made up of 12 amino acids. Germline V CDR1 and CDR2: MDHEN, SYDVKM. The CDR3 DNA follows: TGTGCCAGCAGTCGACAAAACTATGGCTACACCTTC. The encoded protein is CASSRQNYGYTF.

This chain connects TRBV5-1 to TRBJ1-4; 8 bases agree with TRBD1. CDR1 is SGHRS and CDR2 is YFSETQ in the germline V gene. The CDR3 consists of 15 residues. V lost 6 bases and J lost 4; bases outside the gene matches: 8. This chain's CDR3 is CASTPQGASNEKLFF. As DNA, the CDR3 is TGCGCCAGCACCCCTCAGGGGGCAAGTAATGAAAAACTGTTTTTT. Based on the CDR3 plus reference TRBV5-1 and TRBJ1-4, the full variable domain is KAGVTQTPRYLIKTRGQQVTLSCSPISGHRSVSWYQQTPGQGLQFLFEYFSETQRNKGNFPGRFSGRQFSNSRSEMNVSTLELGDSALYLCASTPQGASNEKLFFGSGTQLSVL.

This chain connects TRBV18 to TRBJ1-3, with 8 bases lining up with TRBD1. The CDR3 length is 15 residues. Germline lookup yields CDR1 KGHSH and CDR2 LQKENI. After removal of 3 bases from V and 5 bases from J, the junction contained 6 bases not matched to a gene. CDR3 bases: TGTGCCAGCTCACCCCAGCCAGGGGGCAGAAACACCATATATTTT. Its translation is CASSPQPGGRNTIYF.

This clone was picked up one time. The chain joins TRBV29-1 to TRBJ2-5; 12 positions match TRBD2. The J call could be wrong; TRBJ2-7 is a better fit for the DNA end. The CDR3 totals 11 residues. Germline CDR1 and CDR2: SQVTM and ANQGSEA. DNA of the CDR3: TGCAGCGGGACTAGCGGGGACGAGCAGTACTTC. It codes for CSGTSGDEQYF.

This sequence joins TRBV5-5 and TRBJ2-2; D gene unclear. Per the germline V gene, CDR1 is SGHKS and CDR2 is YYEKEE (reference sequence). The CDR3 sequence is 15 residues long. The V end lost 4 bases, the J end lost 2 bases, and 12 bases lay between the germline ends. As DNA, the CDR3 is TGTGCCAGCAGCCAAGCGCCTGATAACACCGGGGAGCTGTTTTTT. It specifies CASSQAPDNTGELFF.

This clone was detected a few times. The gene calls are TRBV13 and TRBJ1-1, with D uncertain. This CDR3 comprises 15 residues. With 2 bases removed from V and 1 base from J, the gap between germline ends came to 11 bases. Germline V gene data show CDR1 as PRHDT and CDR2 as FYEKMQ (reference sequence). The CDR3 region is CASSLRRSQNTEAFF. The CDR3 DNA reads TGTGCCAGCAGCTTAAGGAGATCTCAGAACACTGAAGCTTTCTTT.

V gene TRBV7-8 combines with J gene TRBJ2-1; TRBD2 matches at 9 bases. Losses at the gene ends were 5 bases for V and 8 bases for J; bases not matched to a gene: 16. Germline CDR1 and CDR2: SGHVS and FQNEAQ. CDR3 size: 17 residues. The CDR3 coding sequence is TGTGCCAGCAGCCTAACCGGGACTAGCTTGAGGGGCGATGAGCAGTTCTTC. Its protein product is CASSLTGTSLRGDEQFF.

The chain couples TRBV5-1 to TRBJ2-2; maybe TRBD1 (5 bases). Trimming stripped 0 bases from V and 0 bases from J, with 12 bases between. The CDR3 has 17 amino acids. CDR1 SGHRS and CDR2 YFSETQ come from the germline V gene. Here the CDR3 DNA reads TGCGCCAGCAGCTTGGGGGCCGACAGTTCGAACACCGGGGAGCTGTTTTTT. The encoded protein is CASSLGADSSNTGELFF.

The rearrangement joins TRBV20-1 to TRBJ1-1; perhaps TRBD1 as D (6 bases). V was cut by 3 bases and J by 8 bases, with 10 bases left in between. The CDR3 is made up of 11 amino acids. Germline CDR1 reads DFQATT; CDR2 reads SNEGSKA (reference sequence). The CDR3 region is CSASRGEEAFF. CDR3 nucleotides: TGCAGTGCTAGCAGGGGAGAAGAAGCTTTCTTT.

The chain employs TRBV11-2 and TRBJ2-1; TRBD2 aligns across 11 bases. With V trimmed by 6 bases and J by 6 bases, 10 bases remained unmatched. Germline CDR1 and CDR2: SGHAT and FQNNGV. CDR3 length equals 16 residues. The CDR3 reads CASRSLSGRGGNEQFF. For the CDR3, the DNA is TGTGCCAGCAGAAGTCTTAGCGGGAGGGGAGGCAATGAGCAGTTCTTC.

This clone was counted once. The J gene is TRBJ2-7, the V gene TRBV6-6, with 7 bases lining up with TRBD1. Trimming at V came to 5 bases and at J to 2 bases, leaving 6 bases not matched to a gene. The CDR3 loop spans 14 amino acids. Per germline, CDR1 MNHNY and CDR2 SVGAGI (reference sequence). CDR3 nucleotide sequence: TGTGCCAGCAGTGTCAGACAGGGTCCCTACGAGCAGTACTTC. Its protein is CASSVRQGPYEQYF.

The chain uses TRBV7-2 and TRBJ2-5; TRBD1 matches at 8 bases. The J call could be wrong; TRBJ2-7 is a better fit for the DNA end. The V gene's germline CDR1 is SGHTA and CDR2 FQGNSA. CDR3 length: 13 amino acids. The DNA for the CDR3 is TGTGCCAGCAGCTGGACTACAGGGGGCGAGCAGTACTTC. Amino acid sequence: CASSWTTGGEQYF.

The rearrangement links TRBV11-2 to TRBJ2-3; perhaps TRBD2 as D (6 bases). Between the trimmed V and J ends, which lost 4 bases and 3 bases, there was a span of 11 bases. Germline CDR1 is SGHAT and CDR2 is FQNNGV. This CDR3 contains 14 residues. Here the CDR3 reads CASSSRTITDTQYF. Written as DNA, the CDR3 is TGTGCCAGCAGCTCTCGGACTATTACAGATACGCAGTATTTT. Complete variable domain (other parts from reference TRBV11-2 and TRBJ2-3): EAGVAQSPRYKIIEKRQSVAFWCNPISGHATLYWYQQILGQGPKLLIQFQNNGVVDDSQLPKDRFSAERLKGVDSTLKIQPAKLEDSAVYLCASSSRTITDTQYFGPGTRLTVL.

This chain links TRBV11-1 with TRBJ2-2; 7 nucleotides agree with TRBD2. The CDR3 is made up of 13 amino acids. With 8 bases clipped from V and 1 base from J, the junction kept 1 base outside the gene matches. Germline CDR1 reads SGHAT; CDR2 reads FQDESV (reference sequence). CDR3 sequence reads: CASASGNTGELFF. CDR3 nucleotides: TGTGCCAGCGCTAGCGGGAACACCGGGGAGCTGTTTTTT.